The subject of this entry is one T cell receptor (beta chain). The sample is drawn from a study of blood T cell repertoires in COVID-19. Per the original data handling: Estimation of nucleated cell counts was performed using reference gene primer amplification. The protocol was immunoSEQ multiplex PCR, while the TCRdb copy is restricted to in-frame clones and leaves out a portion. Clone size and V and J calls were adopted from that table, with D and trimming inferred from the DNA. The data hold 40,000 to 50,000 clones, with about 82% observed a single time. Germline V gives CDR1 SNHLY, CDR2 FYNNEI. The CDR3 sequence is 15 residues long. The V and J ends lost 0 bases and 7 bases respectively, with 10 bases between them.

The TCR originated in a man aged 70 or older with acute or convalescent COVID-19. The chain carries TRBV2 and TRBJ1-6; D uncertain. The sample taken for sequencing was peripheral blood. CDR3 amino acids: CASSEARSRNSPLHF. The CDR3 DNA reads as TGTGCCAGCAGTGAAGCGCGCAGCAGGAATTCACCCCTCCACTTT.